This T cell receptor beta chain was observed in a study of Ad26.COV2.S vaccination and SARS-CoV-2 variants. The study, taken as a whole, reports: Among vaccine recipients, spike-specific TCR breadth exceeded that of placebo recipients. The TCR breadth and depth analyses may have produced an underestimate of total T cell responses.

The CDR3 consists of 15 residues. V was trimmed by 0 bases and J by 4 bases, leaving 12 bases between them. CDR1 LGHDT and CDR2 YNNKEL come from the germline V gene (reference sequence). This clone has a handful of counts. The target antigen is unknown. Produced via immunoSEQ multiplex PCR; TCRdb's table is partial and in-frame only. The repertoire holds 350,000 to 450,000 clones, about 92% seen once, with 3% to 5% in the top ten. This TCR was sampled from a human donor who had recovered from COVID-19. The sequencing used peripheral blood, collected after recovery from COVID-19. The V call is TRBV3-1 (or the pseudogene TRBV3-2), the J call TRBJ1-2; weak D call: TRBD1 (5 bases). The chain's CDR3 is CASSQDIGGGYGYTF. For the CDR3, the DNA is TGTGCCAGCAGCCAAGATATTGGGGGTGGCTATGGCTACACCTTC.